This T cell receptor beta chain was found in a study of STAT5B mutations in CD4+ large granular lymphocyte leukemia. Trimming pared 0 bases from V and 5 bases from J, leaving 11 bases between. CDR3 size: 14 residues. In germline, CDR1 is SGHNT, CDR2 YYREEE (reference sequence). Details on this clone: Its antigen is not identified.

Buffy coats from healthy blood donors served as controls. Study-wide points: Patient CD4-sorted repertoires looked more clonal than healthy CD4+ repertoires, even without putative leukemic clones. Top patient clones used TRBV06 genes more often: 8/27 versus 2/35 in controls. Main leukemic clonotypes were patient-specific, but more than 20% appeared at low frequency elsewhere.

Repertoires were generated with immunoSEQ multiplex PCR, while TCRdb's copy carries only in-frame clones and drops some. The top ten clones hold roughly 2.3% of a sample with nearly 35,000 clones, more than 65% of them seen once. The receptor comes from a human donor in good health. Source material: CD4+ T cells from blood buffy coats. The gene calls are TRBV5-4 and TRBJ1-2; D is ambiguous. The CDR3 spells CASSLGTAAYGYTF. CDR3 nucleotide sequence: TGTGCCAGCAGCTTGGGTACAGCAGCTTATGGCTACACCTTC.